The 18 T cell receptor beta chains below all came from one sample that was sequenced in a study of Graves' ophthalmopathy and Graves' hyperthyroidism (dated by TCRdb to 2016 to 2019). Sequenced using an Illumina HiSeq 2000. For repertoire sequencing, TCR beta CDR3 regions were amplified from RNA transcripts. A first-round RT-PCR used HTBI primers with the Qiagen OneStep RT-PCR kit, followed by a second-round multiplex PCR, size selection and purification. TCRdb itself trimmed the public reads at Q25 with fastp, ran MiXCR and retained productive beta chains. Each entry is one CDR3 protein sequence, shown with its most common DNA and genes. The sample table shows over a million distinct CDR3 sequences, and less than 45% are seen once. Around 10% of the sample rests with the top ten. The sequencing input was peripheral blood or thyroid tissue (not recorded which). The receptors shown here come from an adult man with Graves' hyperthyroidism.

The chain recombines TRBV5-1 with TRBJ2-3; D could derive from TRBD1 or TRBD2 (6 bases each). Germline V lookup: CDR1 SGHRS, CDR2 YFSETQ. Trimming removed 7 bases at V and 2 bases at J, with 14 bases between. The CDR3 covers 14 residues. In DNA form, the CDR3 reads TGCGCCAGCTTTACGGGGGCCTACACAGATACGCAGTATTTT. Amino acids: CASFTGAYTDTQYF.

CDR3 residues: CASSMGSYTF. CDR3 coding DNA: TGTGCCAGTAGTATGGGGAGCTACACCTTC. The gene calls are TRBV19 and TRBJ1-2; D remains unclear. Germline values: CDR1 LNHDA, CDR2 SQIVND (reference sequence). V was cut by 3 bases and J by 9 bases, with 5 bases left in between. The CDR3 runs 10 residues.

This clonotype was seen many times. The chain recombines TRBV2 with TRBJ1-3; 10 bases match TRBD1. CDR1 and CDR2 (germline): SNHLY, FYNNEI. With 6 bases clipped from V and 4 bases from J, the junction kept 3 bases outside the gene matches. This CDR3 region has 14 residues. The CDR3 loop is CASRGTGDGNTIYF. The CDR3 DNA reads TGTGCCAGCAGGGGGACAGGGGACGGAAACACCATATATTTT.

This clonotype was detected many times. The chain employs TRBV11-2 and TRBJ1-2; 7 bases are shared with TRBD1. There are 15 residues in the CDR3. V trimming: 4 bases; J trimming: 4 bases; junction bases outside the gene matches: 9. The germline V gene has CDR1 SGHAT and CDR2 FQNNGV. CDR3 amino acids: CASSSPRQGVYGYTF. The CDR3 DNA sequence: TGTGCCAGCAGCTCGCCCCGTCAGGGGGTCTATGGCTACACCTTC. Based on the CDR3 plus reference TRBV11-2 and TRBJ1-2, the full variable domain is EAGVAQSPRYKIIEKRQSVAFWCNPISGHATLYWYQQILGQGPKLLIQFQNNGVVDDSQLPKDRFSAERLKGVDSTLKIQPAKLEDSAVYLCASSSPRQGVYGYTFGSGTRLTVV.

The chain recombines TRBV2 with TRBJ1-6, with 11 bases identical to TRBD1. After removal of 5 bases from V and 8 bases from J, the junction contained 14 bases not matched to a gene. CDR1 and CDR2 from the germline V gene are SNHLY and FYNNEI. CDR3 size: 18 residues. The CDR3: CASSLELPGTGGYSPLHF. The CDR3 coding sequence is TGTGCCAGCAGTTTAGAACTCCCCGGGACAGGGGGTTATTCACCCCTCCACTTT.

This clonotype has more than one count but fewer than ten. The genes are TRBV27 and TRBJ1-2; D is unresolved. The CDR3 has 10 amino acids. Germline V gene lookup returns CDR1 MNHEY and CDR2 SMNVEV (reference sequence). The V gene lost 7 bases and the J gene lost 8 bases, with 8 bases spanning the gap. This chain's CDR3 is CASTPLGYTF. CDR3 DNA: TGTGCCAGCACCCCTCTCGGCTACACCTTC.

This chain uses TRBV10-3 with TRBJ2-1; TRBD1 agrees at 9 bases. This CDR3 is built from 14 residues. With 7 bases clipped from V and 6 bases from J, the junction kept 7 bases outside the gene matches. Germline lookup yields CDR1 ENHRY and CDR2 SYGVKD. In DNA, the CDR3 is TGTGCCATCACCGGGACAGGGAGGCTCAATGAGCAGTTCTTC. As protein: CAITGTGRLNEQFF.

The chain uses TRBV7-6 and TRBJ2-7; possible D gene TRBD2, 6 bases. TRBJ2-5 matches the DNA end more closely, so the J call is doubtful. CDR1 is SGHVS, CDR2 FNYEAQ, per germline. This CDR3 region has 16 residues. The CDR3: CASSRGGVAMQETQYF. The CDR3, as DNA: TGTGCCAGCAGCCGTGGAGGGGTGGCGATGCAAGAGACCCAGTACTTC.

This chain connects TRBV10-3 to TRBJ2-5; D unclear. Deletions cut 0 bases from V and 11 bases from J, with 10 bases between. Germline V gene data show CDR1 as ENHRY and CDR2 as SYGVKD. This CDR3 comprises 12 residues. The CDR3 sequence is CAISESSDTQYF. CDR3 nucleotide sequence: TGTGCCATCAGTGAGTCCTCAGATACGCAGTACTTC.

The chain is built from TRBV29-1 and TRBJ1-2, with TRBD1 matching over 8 bases. Germline CDR1 and CDR2: SQVTM and ANQGSEA. This CDR3 has 15 residues. With V trimmed by 1 base and J by 5 bases, 9 bases remained unmatched. Written as DNA, the CDR3 is TGCAGCGTTGAAGGATCGGGGACAGGCTGGTATGGCTACACCTTC. As protein: CSVEGSGTGWYGYTF. Full variable domain (rest looked up from reference TRBV29-1 and TRBJ1-2): SAVISQKPSRDICQRGTSLTIQCQVDSQVTMMFWYRQQPGQSLTLIATANQGSEATYESGFVIDKFPISRPNLTFSTLTVSNMSPEDSSIYLCSVEGSGTGWYGYTFGSGTRLTVV.

This clonotype came up many times. The genes are TRBV25-1 and TRBJ2-5; 8 nucleotides align to TRBD1. From germline, CDR1 is MGHDK and CDR2 SYGVNS. Trimming at V came to 9 bases and at J to 4 bases, leaving 10 bases not matched to a gene. The CDR3 length is 14 residues. The CDR3 coding sequence is TGTGCCAGTCGACAGGGGTGGGATCTAGAGACCCAGTACTTC. It is translated as CASRQGWDLETQYF.

This clonotype was recorded a few times. CDR3 residues: CASRSLAWGTYEQYF. In DNA form, the CDR3 reads TGTGCCAGCAGAAGTCTAGCGTGGGGAACCTACGAGCAGTACTTC. This rearrangement joins TRBV6-5 to TRBJ2-7; D is possibly TRBD2 (6 bases). V dropped 6 bases and J dropped 2 bases, with 17 bases sitting between them. CDR1 and CDR2 (germline): MNHEY, SVGAGI. The CDR3 spans 15 residues.

In its sample, this clonotype was seen many times. V usage is TRBV19 and J usage is TRBJ2-7, with TRBD1 matching over 9 bases. CDR3 length: 16 residues. With 4 bases clipped from V and 0 bases from J, the junction kept 7 bases outside the gene matches. CDR1 and CDR2 from the germline V gene are LNHDA and SQIVND (reference sequence). In DNA form, the CDR3 reads TGTGCCAGTAGTAGACTCGGGACAGGGAGCTCCTACGAGCAGTACTTC. Its protein product is CASSRLGTGSSYEQYF.

This clonotype was picked up many times. The gene calls are TRBV10-3 and TRBJ1-3; no clear D. The germline gives CDR1 ENHRY, CDR2 SYGVKD. V shed 10 bases and J shed 4 bases, with 11 bases lying between them. The CDR3 loop spans 12 amino acids. CDR3 in DNA: TGTGCCACACTGGACCAGGGAAACACCATATATTTT. Its translation is CATLDQGNTIYF.

This clonotype has only a few counts. The chain is built from TRBV30 and TRBJ1-4; D unclear. Germline V gives CDR1 GTSNPN, CDR2 SVGIG (reference sequence). The CDR3 runs 13 residues. Trimming shortened V by 2 bases and J by 8 bases, and 12 bases separated the two germline ends. This chain's CDR3 is CAWSSEIGEKLFF. The DNA for the CDR3 is TGTGCCTGGAGTTCTGAAATCGGCGAAAAACTGTTTTTT.

Notes on this clonotype: The junction shows a germline mismatch at one end, possibly a read error. The CDR3 DNA is TGCAGTGCTAGGGGCCTAGGGCAGCCCCACCATTTT. Translating it yields CSARGLGQPHHF. The chain employs TRBV20-1 and TRBJ1-5; D unresolved. The length of the CDR3 is 12 residues. CDR1 and CDR2 from the germline V gene are DFQATT and SNEGSKA (reference sequence).

At least ten counts were recorded for this clonotype. CDR3 bases: TGCAGTGCTCGGCGACTAGCGGGGAGGGTCGGGGAGCTGTTTTTT. Translated: CSARRLAGRVGELFF. This chain connects TRBV20-1 to TRBJ2-2; 11 bases fit TRBD2. The J segment lost 7 bases and the V segment lost 5 bases, leaving 9 bases of the junction unmatched. The CDR3 length is 15 residues. Germline V CDR1 and CDR2: DFQATT, SNEGSKA (reference sequence).

This clonotype was seen repeatedly, ten times or more. The CDR3 region has the DNA TGTGCCAGCAGCCCGTACACCTTGGGAAATCAGCCCCAGCATTTT. Protein: CASSPYTLGNQPQHF. The chain combines TRBV7-9 with TRBJ1-5, with D uncertain. The CDR3 length is 15 residues. V was shortened by 5 bases and J by 4 bases, with 15 bases between the two germline ends. CDR1 SEHNR and CDR2 FQNEAQ come from the germline V gene (reference sequence). Based on the CDR3 plus reference TRBV7-9 and TRBJ1-5, the full variable domain is DTGVSQNPRHKITKRGQNVTFRCDPISEHNRLYWYRQTLGQGPEFLTYFQNEAQLEKSRLLSDRFSAERPKGSFSTLEIQRTEQGDSAMYLCASSPYTLGNQPQHFGDGTRLSIL.